The clone carrying this T cell receptor beta chain was detected only a few times. This entry comes from a study of T cells after yellow fever vaccination. The overall study: It was SMART-Seq v4 Ultra Low Input that prepared the fractions with low cell numbers.

V was trimmed by 1 base and J by 0 bases, leaving 23 bases between them. CDR3 size: 20 residues. Germline V gene data show CDR1 as LGHNA and CDR2 as YSLEER. TCRdb recomputed calls from the 5' RACE reads with MiXCR, one row per CDR3 protein. This table holds approximately 330,000 distinct CDR3 sequences, over 4% found once. This receptor was identified in a man aged 18 to 29 who received the YFV17D yellow fever vaccine. This sequence joins TRBV4-3 and TRBJ2-3, with D perhaps TRBD1 (5 bases). Sequenced material: PBMCs, taken 5 days after the yellow fever booster vaccination. The CDR3 spells CASSQAISIGARASTDTQYF. CDR3 DNA sequence: TGCGCCAGCAGCCAAGCTATAAGTATTGGGGCCAGGGCCAGCACAGATACGCAGTATTTT.